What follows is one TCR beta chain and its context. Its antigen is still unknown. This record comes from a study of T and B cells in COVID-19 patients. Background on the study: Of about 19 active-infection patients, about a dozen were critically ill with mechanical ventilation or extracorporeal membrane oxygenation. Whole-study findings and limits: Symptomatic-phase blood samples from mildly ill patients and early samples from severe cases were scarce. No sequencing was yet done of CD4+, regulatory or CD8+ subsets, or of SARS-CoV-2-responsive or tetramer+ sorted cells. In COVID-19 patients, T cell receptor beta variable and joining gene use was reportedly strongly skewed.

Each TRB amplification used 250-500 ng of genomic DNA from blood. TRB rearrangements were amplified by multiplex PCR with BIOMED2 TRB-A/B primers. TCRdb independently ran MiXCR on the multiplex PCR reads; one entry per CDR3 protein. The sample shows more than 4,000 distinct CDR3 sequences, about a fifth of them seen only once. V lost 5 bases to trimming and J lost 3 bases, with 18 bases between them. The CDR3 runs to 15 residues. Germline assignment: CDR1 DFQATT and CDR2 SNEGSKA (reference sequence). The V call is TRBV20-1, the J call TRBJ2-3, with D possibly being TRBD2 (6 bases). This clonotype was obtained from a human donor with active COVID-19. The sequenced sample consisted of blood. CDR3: CSAPLLGGGTDTQYF. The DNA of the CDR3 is TGCAGTGCTCCCTTACTAGGAGGAGGGACAGATACGCAGTATTTT.